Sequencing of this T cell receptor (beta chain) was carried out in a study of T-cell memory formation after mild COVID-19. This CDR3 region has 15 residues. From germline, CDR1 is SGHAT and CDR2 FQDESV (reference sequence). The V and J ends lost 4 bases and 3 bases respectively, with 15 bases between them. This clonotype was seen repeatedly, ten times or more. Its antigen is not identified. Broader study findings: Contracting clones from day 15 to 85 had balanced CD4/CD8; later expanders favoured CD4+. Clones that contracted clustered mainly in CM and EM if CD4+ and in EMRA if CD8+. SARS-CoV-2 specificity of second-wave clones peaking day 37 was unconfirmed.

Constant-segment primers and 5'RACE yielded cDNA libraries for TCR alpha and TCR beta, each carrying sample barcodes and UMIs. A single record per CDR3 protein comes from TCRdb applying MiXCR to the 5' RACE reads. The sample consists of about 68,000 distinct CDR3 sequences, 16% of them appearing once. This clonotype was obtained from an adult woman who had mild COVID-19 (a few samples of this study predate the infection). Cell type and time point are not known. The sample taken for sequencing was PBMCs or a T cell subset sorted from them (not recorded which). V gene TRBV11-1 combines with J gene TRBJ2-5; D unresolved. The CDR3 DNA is TGTGCCAGCAGCTCTCTCAGACTGCCGGAAGAGACCCAGTACTTC. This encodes CASSSLRLPEETQYF. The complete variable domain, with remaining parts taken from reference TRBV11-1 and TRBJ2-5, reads EAEVAQSPRYKITEKSQAVAFWCDPISGHATLYWYRQILGQGPELLVQFQDESVVDDSQLPKDRFSAERLKGVDSTLKIQPAELGDSAMYLCASSSLRLPEETQYFGPGTRLLVL.